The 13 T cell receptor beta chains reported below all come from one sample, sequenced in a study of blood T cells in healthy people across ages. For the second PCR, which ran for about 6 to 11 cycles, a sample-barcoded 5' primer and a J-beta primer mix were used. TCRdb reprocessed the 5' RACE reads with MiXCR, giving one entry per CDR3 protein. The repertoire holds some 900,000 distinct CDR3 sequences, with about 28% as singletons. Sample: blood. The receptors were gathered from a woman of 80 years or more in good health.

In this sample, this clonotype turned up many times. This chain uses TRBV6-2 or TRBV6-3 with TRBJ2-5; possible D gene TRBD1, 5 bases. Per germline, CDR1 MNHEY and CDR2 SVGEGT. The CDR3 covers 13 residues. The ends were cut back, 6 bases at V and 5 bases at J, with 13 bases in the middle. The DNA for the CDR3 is TGTGCCAGCAGACGCAGGGCGACGGAGACCCAGTACTTC. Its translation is CASRRRATETQYF.

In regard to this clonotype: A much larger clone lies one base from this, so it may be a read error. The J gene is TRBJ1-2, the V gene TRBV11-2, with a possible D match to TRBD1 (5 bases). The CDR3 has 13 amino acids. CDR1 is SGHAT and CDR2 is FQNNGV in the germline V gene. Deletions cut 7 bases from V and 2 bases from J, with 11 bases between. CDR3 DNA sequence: TGTGCCAGCAACATCGGGGGAAACTATGGCTACACCTTC. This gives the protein CASNIGGNYGYTF. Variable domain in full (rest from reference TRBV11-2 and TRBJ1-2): EAGVAQSPRYKIIEKRQSVAFWCNPISGHATLYWYQQILGQGPKLLIQFQNNGVVDDSQLPKDRFSAERLKGVDSTLKIQPAKLEDSAVYLCASNIGGNYGYTFGSGTRLTVV.

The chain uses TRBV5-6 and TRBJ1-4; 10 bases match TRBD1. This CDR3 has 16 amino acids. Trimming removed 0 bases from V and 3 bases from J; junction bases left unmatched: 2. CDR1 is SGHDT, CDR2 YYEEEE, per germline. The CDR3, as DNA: TGTGCCAGCAGCTTGGGGGACAGGGGACCTAATGAAAAACTGTTTTTT. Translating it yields CASSLGDRGPNEKLFF.

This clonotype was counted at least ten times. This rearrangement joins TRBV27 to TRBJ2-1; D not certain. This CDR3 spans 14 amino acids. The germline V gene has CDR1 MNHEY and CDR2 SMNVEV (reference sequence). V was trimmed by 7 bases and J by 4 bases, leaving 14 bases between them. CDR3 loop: CASTPWSDYNEQFF. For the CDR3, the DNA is TGTGCCAGCACCCCATGGTCCGATTACAATGAGCAGTTCTTC.

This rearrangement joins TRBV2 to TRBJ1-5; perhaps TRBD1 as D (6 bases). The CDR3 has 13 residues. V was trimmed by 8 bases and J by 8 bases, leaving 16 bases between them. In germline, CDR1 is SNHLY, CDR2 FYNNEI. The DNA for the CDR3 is TGTGCCAGCCGAGGGACAAATTCAAAGCCCCAGCATTTT. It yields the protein CASRGTNSKPQHF.

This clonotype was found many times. CDR3 bases: TGCAGTGCCCCCCCTGGATCTTATGGCTACACCTTC. As protein: CSAPPGSYGYTF. This sequence joins TRBV20-1 and TRBJ1-2; D gene uncertain. The germline V and J ends were trimmed by 6 bases and 5 bases, with 13 bases remaining between them. The germline CDR1 and CDR2 sequences are DFQATT and SNEGSKA (reference sequence). This CDR3 has 12 amino acids.

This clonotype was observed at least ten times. The CDR3 loop is CATSYLADTQYF. The CDR3 DNA is TGTGCCACCAGCTATCTAGCAGATACGCAGTATTTT. V and J are TRBV15 and TRBJ2-3; D uncertain. CDR3 size: 12 residues. Trimming cost V 5 bases and J 4 bases, with 7 bases left between them. The germline V gene has CDR1 LNHNV and CDR2 YYDKDF (reference sequence).

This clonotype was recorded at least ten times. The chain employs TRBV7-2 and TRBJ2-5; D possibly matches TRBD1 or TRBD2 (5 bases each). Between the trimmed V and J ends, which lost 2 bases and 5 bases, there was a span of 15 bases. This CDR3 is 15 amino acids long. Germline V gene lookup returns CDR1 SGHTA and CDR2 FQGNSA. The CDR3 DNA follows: TGTGCCAGCAGCTTATGGGACGCGAGAGTTGAGACCCAGTACTTC. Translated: CASSLWDARVETQYF.

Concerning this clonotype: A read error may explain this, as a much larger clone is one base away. CDR3 nucleotides: TGTGCCTGCAGTTACCCCCTGGGGTCGAACACCGGGGAGCTGTTTTTT. This encodes CACSYPLGSNTGELFF. The chain uses TRBV6-5 and TRBJ2-2, with D unresolved. The CDR3 runs 16 residues. Germline-derived CDR1 and CDR2 are MNHEY and SVGAGI.

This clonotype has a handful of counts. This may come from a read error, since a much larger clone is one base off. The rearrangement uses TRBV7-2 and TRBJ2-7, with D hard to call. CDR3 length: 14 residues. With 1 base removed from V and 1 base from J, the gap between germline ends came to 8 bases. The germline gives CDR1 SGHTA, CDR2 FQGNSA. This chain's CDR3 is CASSLGSESYEQYF. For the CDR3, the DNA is TGTGCCAGCAGCTTAGGGTCTGAATCCTACGAGCAGTACTTC.

The CDR3 DNA reads TGCAGTGCTAGCACCTCAACGTCCGGAGGGCCGAAAGATACGCAGTATTTT. This encodes CSASTSTSGGPKDTQYF. The V gene is TRBV20-1, the J gene TRBJ2-3, with TRBD2 as a possible D gene (6 bases). The germline V gene encodes CDR1 DFQATT and CDR2 SNEGSKA (reference sequence). The CDR3 covers 17 residues. Trimming left V 3 bases short and J 5 bases short, with 24 bases between.

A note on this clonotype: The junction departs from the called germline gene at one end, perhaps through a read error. The CDR3 DNA reads TGTGCCAGCAGTTTGGATCCGAATACGGCTTGCTTT. Translation: CASSLDPNTACF. The chain joins TRBV12-3 or TRBV12-4 to TRBJ1-1; D not resolved. The CDR3 runs 12 residues.

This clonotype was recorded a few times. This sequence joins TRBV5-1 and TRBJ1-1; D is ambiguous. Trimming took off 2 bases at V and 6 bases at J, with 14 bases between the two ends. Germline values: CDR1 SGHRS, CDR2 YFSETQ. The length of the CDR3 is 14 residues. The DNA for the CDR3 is TGCGCCAGCAGCTTAGGACCTACAGAATCTGAAGCTTTCTTT. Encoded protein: CASSLGPTESEAFF.